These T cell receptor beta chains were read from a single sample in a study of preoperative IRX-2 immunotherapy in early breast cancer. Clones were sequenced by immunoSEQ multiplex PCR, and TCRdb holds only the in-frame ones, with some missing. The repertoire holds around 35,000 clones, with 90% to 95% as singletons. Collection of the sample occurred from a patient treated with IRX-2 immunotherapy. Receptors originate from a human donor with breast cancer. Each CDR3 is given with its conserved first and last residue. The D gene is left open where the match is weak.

CDR3: CASSLVAPATEAFF
DNA: TGTGCCAGCAGCTTAGTTGCCCCTGCTACTGAAGCTTTCTTT
J: TRBJ1-1
V: TRBV7-2
D: .

CDR3: CASSLNPGYNEQFF
DNA: TGTGCCAGCAGCTTGAACCCTGGGTACAATGAGCAGTTCTTC
J: TRBJ2-1
V: TRBV7-2
D: .

CDR3: CASSPPGPHLAKNIQYF
DNA: TGTGCCAGCAGCCCTCCCGGGCCTCACTTAGCCAAAAACATTCAGTACTTC
J: TRBJ2-4
V: TRBV21-1
D: .

CDR3: CASSYRDRGYEQYF
DNA: TGTGCCAGCAGCTACCGGGACAGGGGTTACGAGCAGTACTTC
J: TRBJ2-7
V: TRBV7-3
D: TRBD1

CDR3: CASTNARGAGYGYTF
DNA: TGTGCCAGCACCAACGCTCGGGGGGCTGGCTATGGCTACACCTTC
J: TRBJ1-2
V: TRBV2
D: .

CDR3: CASSFAGGANEKLFF
DNA: TGTGCCAGCAGCTTTGCAGGGGGCGCGAATGAAAAACTGTTTTTT
J: TRBJ1-4
V: TRBV7-8
D: TRBD1

CDR3: CASSLLQRGTDTQYF
DNA: TGTGCCAGCAGCTTACTCCAGAGGGGGACAGATACGCAGTATTTT
J: TRBJ2-3
V: TRBV7-6
D: .

CDR3: CASSEISGQETQYF
DNA: TGTGCCAGCTCAGAAATAAGCGGCCAAGAGACCCAGTACTTC
J: TRBJ2-5
V: TRBV18
D: .

CDR3: CASTRVQETQYF
DNA: TGTGCCAGCACTAGGGTTCAAGAGACCCAGTACTTC
J: TRBJ2-5
V: TRBV2
D: .

CDR3: CASSLGADTQYF
DNA: TGTGCCAGCAGCTTAGGAGCAGATACGCAGTATTTT
J: TRBJ2-3
V: TRBV7-9
D: .

CDR3: CASSHFPDRAGTEAFF
DNA: TGTGCCAGCAGTCACTTCCCTGACAGGGCGGGGACTGAAGCTTTCTTT
J: TRBJ1-1
V: TRBV6-5
D: TRBD1

CDR3: CASSLRGLAVNEQFF
DNA: TGTGCCAGCAGCTTACGGGGACTAGCCGTGAATGAGCAGTTCTTC
J: TRBJ2-1
V: TRBV7-2
D: TRBD2